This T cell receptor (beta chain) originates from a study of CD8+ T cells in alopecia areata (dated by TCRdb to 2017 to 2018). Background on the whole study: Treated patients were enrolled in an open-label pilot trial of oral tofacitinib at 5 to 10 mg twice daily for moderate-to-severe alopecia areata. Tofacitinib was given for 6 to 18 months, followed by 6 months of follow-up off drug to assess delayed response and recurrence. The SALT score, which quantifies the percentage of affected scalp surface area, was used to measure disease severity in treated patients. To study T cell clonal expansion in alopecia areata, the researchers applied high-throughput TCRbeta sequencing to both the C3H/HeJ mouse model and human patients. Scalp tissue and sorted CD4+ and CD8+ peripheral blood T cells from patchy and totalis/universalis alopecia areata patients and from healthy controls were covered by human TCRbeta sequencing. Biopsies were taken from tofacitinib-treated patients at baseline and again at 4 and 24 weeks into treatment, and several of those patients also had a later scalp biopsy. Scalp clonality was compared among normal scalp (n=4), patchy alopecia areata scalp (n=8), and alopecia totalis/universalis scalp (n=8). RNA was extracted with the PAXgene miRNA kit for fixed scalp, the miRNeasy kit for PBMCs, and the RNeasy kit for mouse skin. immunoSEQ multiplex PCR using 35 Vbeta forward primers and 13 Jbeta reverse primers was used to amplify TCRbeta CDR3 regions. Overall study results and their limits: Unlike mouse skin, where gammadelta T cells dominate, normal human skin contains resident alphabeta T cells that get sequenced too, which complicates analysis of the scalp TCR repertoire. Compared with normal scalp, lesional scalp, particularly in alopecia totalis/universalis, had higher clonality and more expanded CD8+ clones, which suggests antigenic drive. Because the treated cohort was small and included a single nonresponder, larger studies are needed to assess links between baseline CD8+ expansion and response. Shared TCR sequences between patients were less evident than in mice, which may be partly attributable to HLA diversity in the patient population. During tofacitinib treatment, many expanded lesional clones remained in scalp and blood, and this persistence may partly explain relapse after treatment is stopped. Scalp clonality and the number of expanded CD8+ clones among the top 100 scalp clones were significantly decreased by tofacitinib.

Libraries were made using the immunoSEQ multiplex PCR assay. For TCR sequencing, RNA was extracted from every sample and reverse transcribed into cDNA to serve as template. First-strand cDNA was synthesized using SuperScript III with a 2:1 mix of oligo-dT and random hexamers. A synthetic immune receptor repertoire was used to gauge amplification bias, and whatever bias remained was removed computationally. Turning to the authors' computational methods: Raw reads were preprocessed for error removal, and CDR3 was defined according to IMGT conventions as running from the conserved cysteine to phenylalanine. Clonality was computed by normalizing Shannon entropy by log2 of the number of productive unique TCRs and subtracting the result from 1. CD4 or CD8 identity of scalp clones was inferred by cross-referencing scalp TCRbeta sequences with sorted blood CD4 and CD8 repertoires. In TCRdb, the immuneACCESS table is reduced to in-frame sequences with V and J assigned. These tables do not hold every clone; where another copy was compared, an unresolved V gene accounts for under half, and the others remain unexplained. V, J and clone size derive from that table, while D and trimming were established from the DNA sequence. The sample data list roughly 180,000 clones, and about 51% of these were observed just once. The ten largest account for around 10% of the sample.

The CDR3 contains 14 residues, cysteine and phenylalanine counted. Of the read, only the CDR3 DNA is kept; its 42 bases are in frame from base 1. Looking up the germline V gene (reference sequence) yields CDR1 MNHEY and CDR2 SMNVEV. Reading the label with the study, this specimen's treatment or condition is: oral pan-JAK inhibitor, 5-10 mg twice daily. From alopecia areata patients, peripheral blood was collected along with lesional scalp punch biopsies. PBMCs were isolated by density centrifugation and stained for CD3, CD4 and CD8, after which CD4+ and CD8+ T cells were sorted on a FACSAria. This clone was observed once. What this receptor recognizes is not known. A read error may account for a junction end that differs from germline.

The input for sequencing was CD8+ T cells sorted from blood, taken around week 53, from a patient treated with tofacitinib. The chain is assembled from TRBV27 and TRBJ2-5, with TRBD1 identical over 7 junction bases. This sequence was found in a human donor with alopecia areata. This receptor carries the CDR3 CASSLTGIQEAQYF. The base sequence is TGTGCCAGCAGCCTGACAGGGATCCAAGAGGCCCAGTACTTC.